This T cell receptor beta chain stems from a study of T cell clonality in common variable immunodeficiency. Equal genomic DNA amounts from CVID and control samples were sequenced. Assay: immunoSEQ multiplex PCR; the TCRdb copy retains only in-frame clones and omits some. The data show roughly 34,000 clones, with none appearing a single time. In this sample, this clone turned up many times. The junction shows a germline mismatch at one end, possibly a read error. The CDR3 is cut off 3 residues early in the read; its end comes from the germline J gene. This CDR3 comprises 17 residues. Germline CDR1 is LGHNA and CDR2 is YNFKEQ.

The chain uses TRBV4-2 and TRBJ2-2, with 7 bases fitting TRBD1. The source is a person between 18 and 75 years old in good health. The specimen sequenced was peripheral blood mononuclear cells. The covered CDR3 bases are TGCGCCAGCAGCCAAGATCCTGGGACAGTTGAAAACGGGGAG. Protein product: CASSQDPGTVENGE. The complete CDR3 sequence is CASSQDPGTVENGELFF.